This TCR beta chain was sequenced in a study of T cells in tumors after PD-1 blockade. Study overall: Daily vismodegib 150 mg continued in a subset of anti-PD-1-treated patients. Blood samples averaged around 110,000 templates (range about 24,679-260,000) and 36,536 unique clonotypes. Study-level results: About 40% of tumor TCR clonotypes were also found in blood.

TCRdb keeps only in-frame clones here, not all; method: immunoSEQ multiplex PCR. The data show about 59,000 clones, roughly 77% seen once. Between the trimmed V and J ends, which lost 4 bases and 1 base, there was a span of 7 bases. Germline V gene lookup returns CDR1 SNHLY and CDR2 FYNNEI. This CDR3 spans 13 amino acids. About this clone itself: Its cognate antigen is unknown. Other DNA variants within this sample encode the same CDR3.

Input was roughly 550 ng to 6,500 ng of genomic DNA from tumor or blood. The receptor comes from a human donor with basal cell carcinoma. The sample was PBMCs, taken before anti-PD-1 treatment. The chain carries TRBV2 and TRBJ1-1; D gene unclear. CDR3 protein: CASSAGRNTEAFF. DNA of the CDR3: TGTGCCAGCAGTGCCGGGAGGAACACTGAAGCTTTCTTT.